The 18 T cell receptor beta chains listed next were all sequenced from one sample in a study of cytomegalovirus exposure and HLA in healthy donors. 60 Vbeta and 13 Jbeta primers were used in PCR. Sequencing was performed with immunoSEQ multiplex PCR; in TCRdb, only in-frame clones are kept and a portion is missing. The sample holds about 130,000 clones, 80% seen once. Specimen: PBMCs. All receptors come from a male donor in good health and CMV-seronegative.

This clone was observed a few times. The CDR3 sequence is CATRQGNGYTF. CDR3 sequence (DNA): TGTGCCACCAGACAGGGGAATGGCTACACCTTC. V usage is TRBV6-5 and J usage is TRBJ1-2; 8 nucleotides align to TRBD1. The CDR3 consists of 11 residues. V was clipped by 10 bases and J by 6 bases; unmatched bases: 4. CDR1 and CDR2 from the germline V gene are MNHEY and SVGAGI.

V and J are TRBV12-5 and TRBJ2-7, with D unclear. CDR3 size: 12 residues. The V end was cut by 5 bases, the J end by 6 bases, with 11 bases between. Germline-derived CDR1 and CDR2 are LGHNT and FRNRAP. CDR3 sequence reads: CASGVQRSEQYF. DNA of the CDR3: TGTGCTAGTGGTGTACAGAGATCCGAGCAGTACTTC.

This chain uses TRBV5-6 with TRBJ1-3; D gene ambiguous. Trimming took off 0 bases at V and 0 bases at J, with 16 bases between the two ends. Germline V gives CDR1 SGHDT, CDR2 YYEEEE. The CDR3 sequence is 18 residues long. The DNA for the CDR3 is TGTGCCAGCAGCTTGGCCAAGGCGAGGGCGAGCTCTGGAAACACCATATATTTT. This codes for CASSLAKARASSGNTIYF.

The V gene is TRBV5-6, the J gene TRBJ2-7; D is ambiguous. V lost 2 bases, J lost 1 base, and 13 bases lay in between. The CDR3 totals 15 residues. The germline CDR1 and CDR2 sequences are SGHDT and YYEEEE. The CDR3 DNA reads TGTGCCAGCAGCTTCTTCCGGGTCAGTTCCTACGAGCAGTACTTC. Its translation is CASSFFRVSSYEQYF.

The CDR3 sequence: CSVSGTGGIGELFF. DNA of the CDR3: TGCAGCGTTTCAGGGACAGGGGGCATCGGGGAGCTGTTTTTT. The chain couples TRBV29-1 to TRBJ2-2; 12 bases map to TRBD1. J was trimmed by 7 bases and V by 5 bases; bases with no gene match: 5. In germline, CDR1 is SQVTM, CDR2 ANQGSEA. The CDR3 totals 14 residues.

The gene calls are TRBV27 and TRBJ1-2, with D unclear. CDR1 is MNHEY, CDR2 SMNVEV, per germline (reference sequence). V lost 6 bases and J 5 bases, leaving 19 bases between the germline ends. The CDR3 is 15 residues long. CDR3 loop: CASSLTRLGGYGYTF. In DNA, the CDR3 is TGTGCCAGCAGCCTCACACGCCTAGGTGGATATGGCTACACCTTC.

This chain connects TRBV27 to TRBJ1-5; a weak D match, TRBD1 (6 bases). CDR3 size: 16 residues. CDR1 is MNHEY and CDR2 is SMNVEV in the germline V gene (reference sequence). The V end lost 3 bases, the J end lost 4 bases, and 16 bases lay between the germline ends. The CDR3 coding sequence is TGTGCCAGCAGTTTGACCGGGGGGCGAGGGAATCAGCCCCAGCATTTT. It encodes CASSLTGGRGNQPQHF.

The J gene is TRBJ2-7, the V gene TRBV18; 10 bases align to TRBD1. V lost 2 bases to trimming and J lost 5 bases; unmatched junction nucleotides: 15. The CDR3 totals 18 residues. In germline, CDR1 is KGHSH, CDR2 LQKENI. CDR3 bases: TGTGCCAGCTCACCAACGGGGACAGGGGTCGGGAGGATCCACGAGCAGTACTTC. This translates into CASSPTGTGVGRIHEQYF.

The rearrangement joins TRBV7-2 to TRBJ1-1; no definite D call. Looked up from germline, CDR1 is SGHTA and CDR2 is FQGNSA. The CDR3 consists of 14 residues. The V end lost 2 bases, the J end lost 4 bases, and 11 bases lay between the germline ends. In DNA form, the CDR3 reads TGTGCCAGCAGCTTAAATGGCAGAAGCACTGAAGCTTTCTTT. It is translated as CASSLNGRSTEAFF.

The CDR3 DNA reads as TGTGCCTGGAGTCGGGGTGGGGGGATTTACAATGAGCAGTTCTTC. It encodes CAWSRGGGIYNEQFF. The gene calls are TRBV30 and TRBJ2-1; D may be TRBD2 (6 bases). In germline, CDR1 is GTSNPN, CDR2 SVGIG (reference sequence). The germline V and J ends were trimmed by 2 bases and 4 bases, with 15 bases remaining between them. The CDR3 covers 15 residues.

V usage is TRBV21-1 and J usage is TRBJ1-4; TRBD1, as called in the table, went unchecked against the DNA. TRBV21-1 is an annotated pseudogene. The CDR3 is 16 residues long. The CDR3 nucleotides are TGTGCCAGCAGCTGGAAGGACAGAGCAACTAATGAAAAACTGTTTTTT. This sequence encodes CASSWKDRATNEKLFF.

The V and J genes are TRBV6-5 and TRBJ1-2; D is perhaps TRBD1 (5 bases). Germline CDR1 and CDR2: MNHEY and SVGAGI. V gave up 6 bases and J gave up 2 bases, with 13 bases separating them. The CDR3 length is 14 residues. The CDR3 nucleotides are TGTGCCAGCAGGGCTTTTACAGGAAACTATGGCTACACCTTC. Translation: CASRAFTGNYGYTF.

This clone was recorded only once. The chain combines TRBV7-3 with TRBJ2-3; 9 bases fit TRBD2. The CDR3 covers 17 residues. V was clipped by 5 bases and J by 1 base; unmatched bases: 10. Germline-derived CDR1 and CDR2 are SGHTA and FQGTGA. The DNA of the CDR3 is TGTGCCAGCAGCACCCTCAAGCGGGGGGTCGGCACAGATACGCAGTATTTT. Protein product: CASSTLKRGVGTDTQYF. Complete variable domain (other parts from reference TRBV7-3 and TRBJ2-3): GAGVSQTPSNKVTEKGKYVELRCDPISGHTALYWYRQSLGQGPEFLIYFQGTGAADDSGLPNDRFFAVRPEGSVSTLKIQRTERGDSAVYLCASSTLKRGVGTDTQYFGPGTRLTVL.

V and J are TRBV11-2 and TRBJ2-1, with 12 nucleotides matching TRBD2. J gave up 6 bases and V 7 bases, and 10 bases lay outside the gene matches. Germline CDR1 is SGHAT and CDR2 is FQNNGV. The CDR3 length is 16 residues. DNA for the CDR3: TGTGCCAGCACGGACCGACTAGCGGGAGCTGGCAATGAGCAGTTCTTC. Translating gives CASTDRLAGAGNEQFF.

V gene TRBV19 combines with J gene TRBJ2-1, with 11 bases lining up with TRBD1. V was clipped by 7 bases and J by 9 bases; unmatched bases: 14. Germline-derived CDR1 and CDR2 are LNHDA and SQIVND (reference sequence). This CDR3 has 16 amino acids. The CDR3 loop reads CASTIRGQGALSEQFF. The CDR3 DNA sequence: TGTGCCAGTACCATCCGCGGACAGGGGGCGTTGAGTGAGCAGTTCTTC.

Regarding this clone: Additional DNA sequences in this sample encode the identical CDR3. This chain connects TRBV27 to TRBJ2-1; D is unresolved. The CDR3 extends over 13 amino acids. V was trimmed by 5 bases and J by 0 bases, leaving 5 bases between them. Germline-derived CDR1 and CDR2 are MNHEY and SMNVEV (reference sequence). CDR3 in amino acids: CASSLSSYNEQFF. DNA of the CDR3: TGTGCCAGCAGTCTGAGCTCCTACAATGAGCAGTTCTTC.

V gene TRBV7-2 combines with J gene TRBJ2-3; 8 nucleotides match TRBD1. Germline CDR1 is SGHTA and CDR2 is FQGNSA. The length of the CDR3 is 16 residues. V lost 5 bases to trimming and J lost 6 bases; unmatched junction nucleotides: 13. The CDR3 region has the DNA TGTGCCAGCAGCCTCTCGGGACAGGCGGCGGGGGATACGCAGTATTTT. Translating it yields CASSLSGQAAGDTQYF.

This chain uses TRBV30 with TRBJ2-7, with D perhaps TRBD1 (5 bases). This CDR3 has 11 residues. Trimming removed 0 bases at V and 12 bases at J, with 12 bases between. The V gene's germline CDR1 is GTSNPN and CDR2 SVGIG (reference sequence). CDR3 sequence (DNA): TGTGCCTGGAGTGTACTCAGGGATCTGTACTTC. It encodes CAWSVLRDLYF.